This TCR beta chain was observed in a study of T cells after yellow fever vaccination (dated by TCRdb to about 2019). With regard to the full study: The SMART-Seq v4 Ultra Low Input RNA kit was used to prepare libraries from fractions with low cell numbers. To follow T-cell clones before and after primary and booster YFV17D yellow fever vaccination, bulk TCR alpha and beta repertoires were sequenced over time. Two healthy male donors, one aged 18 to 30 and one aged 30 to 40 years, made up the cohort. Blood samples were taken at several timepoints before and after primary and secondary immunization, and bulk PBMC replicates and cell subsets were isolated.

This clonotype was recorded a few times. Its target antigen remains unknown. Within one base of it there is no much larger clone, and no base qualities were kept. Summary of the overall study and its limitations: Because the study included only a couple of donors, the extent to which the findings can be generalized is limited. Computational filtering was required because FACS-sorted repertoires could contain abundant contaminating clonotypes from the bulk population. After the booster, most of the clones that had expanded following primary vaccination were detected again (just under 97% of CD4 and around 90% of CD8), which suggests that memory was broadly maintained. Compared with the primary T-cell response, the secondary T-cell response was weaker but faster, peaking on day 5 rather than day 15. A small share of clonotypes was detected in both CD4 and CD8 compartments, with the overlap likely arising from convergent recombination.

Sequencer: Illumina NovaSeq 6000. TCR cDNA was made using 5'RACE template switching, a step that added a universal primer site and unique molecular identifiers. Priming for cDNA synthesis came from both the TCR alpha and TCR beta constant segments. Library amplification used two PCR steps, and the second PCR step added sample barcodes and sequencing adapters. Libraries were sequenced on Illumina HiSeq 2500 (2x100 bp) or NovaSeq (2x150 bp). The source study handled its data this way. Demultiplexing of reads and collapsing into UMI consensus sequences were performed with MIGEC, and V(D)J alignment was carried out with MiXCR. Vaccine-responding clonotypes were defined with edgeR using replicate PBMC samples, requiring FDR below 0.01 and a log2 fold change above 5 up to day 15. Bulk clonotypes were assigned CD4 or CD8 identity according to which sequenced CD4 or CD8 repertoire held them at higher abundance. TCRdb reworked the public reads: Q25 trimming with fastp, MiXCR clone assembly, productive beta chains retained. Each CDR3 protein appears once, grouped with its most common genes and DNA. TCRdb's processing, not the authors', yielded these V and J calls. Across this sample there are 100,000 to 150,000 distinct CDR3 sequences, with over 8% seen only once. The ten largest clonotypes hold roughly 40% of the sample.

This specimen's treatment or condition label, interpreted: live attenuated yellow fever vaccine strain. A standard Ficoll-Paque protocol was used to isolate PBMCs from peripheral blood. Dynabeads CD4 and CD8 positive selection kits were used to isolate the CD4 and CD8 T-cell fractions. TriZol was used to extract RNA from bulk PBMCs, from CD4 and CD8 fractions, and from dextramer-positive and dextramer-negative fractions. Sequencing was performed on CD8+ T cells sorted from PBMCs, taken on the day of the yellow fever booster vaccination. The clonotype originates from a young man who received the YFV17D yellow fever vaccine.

The CDR3 region reads CASSQDQTGVFNYGYTF. DNA sequence: TGCGCCAGCAGCCAAGATCAAACAGGGGTGTTTAACTATGGCTACACCTTC. The V gene is TRBV4-3 and the J gene is TRBJ1-2, with 7 middle bases fitting TRBD1. The cysteine opens and the phenylalanine closes a CDR3 of 17 amino acids. CDR3 DNA is the only sequence kept; it has 51 bases, read in frame from the first base. According to the germline V gene, CDR1 reads LGHNA and CDR2 reads YSLEER. For this chain, trimming is 0 bases at the V end and 1 base at the J end, and the number of junction bases without a gene match is 8.